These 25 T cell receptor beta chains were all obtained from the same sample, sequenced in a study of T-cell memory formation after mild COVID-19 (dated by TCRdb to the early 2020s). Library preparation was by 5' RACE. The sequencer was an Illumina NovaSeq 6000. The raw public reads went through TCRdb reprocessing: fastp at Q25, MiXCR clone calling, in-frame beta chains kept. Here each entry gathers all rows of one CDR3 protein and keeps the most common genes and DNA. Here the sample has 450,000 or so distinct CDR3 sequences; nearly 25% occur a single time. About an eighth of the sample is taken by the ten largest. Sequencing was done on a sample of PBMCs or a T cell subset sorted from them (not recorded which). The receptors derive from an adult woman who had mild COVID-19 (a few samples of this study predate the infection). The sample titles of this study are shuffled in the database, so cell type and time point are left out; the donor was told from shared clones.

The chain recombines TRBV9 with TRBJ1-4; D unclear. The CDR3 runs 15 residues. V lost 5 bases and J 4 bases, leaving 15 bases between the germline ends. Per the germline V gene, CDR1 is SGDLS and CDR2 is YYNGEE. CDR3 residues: CASSPRVADNEKLFF. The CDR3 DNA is TGTGCCAGCAGTCCTAGGGTTGCGGATAATGAAAAACTGTTTTTT.

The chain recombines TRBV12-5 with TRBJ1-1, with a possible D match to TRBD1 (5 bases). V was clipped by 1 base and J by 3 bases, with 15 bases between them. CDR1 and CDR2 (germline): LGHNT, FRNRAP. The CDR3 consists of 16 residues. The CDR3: CASGLGSLGADTEAFF. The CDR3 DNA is TGTGCTAGTGGTTTGGGCAGCCTCGGGGCTGACACTGAAGCTTTCTTT.

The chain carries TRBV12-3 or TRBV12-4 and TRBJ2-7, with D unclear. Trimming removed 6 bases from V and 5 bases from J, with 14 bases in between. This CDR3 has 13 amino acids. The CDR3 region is CASRTHDGNEQYF. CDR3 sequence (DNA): TGTGCCAGCAGAACCCATGACGGAAACGAGCAGTACTTC.

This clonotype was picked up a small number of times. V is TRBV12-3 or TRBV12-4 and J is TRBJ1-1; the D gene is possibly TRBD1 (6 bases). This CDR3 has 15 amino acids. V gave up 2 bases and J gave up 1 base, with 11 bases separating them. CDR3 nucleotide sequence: TGTGCCAGCAGTTTATATTCAGGGGAGAACACTGAAGCTTTCTTT. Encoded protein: CASSLYSGENTEAFF.

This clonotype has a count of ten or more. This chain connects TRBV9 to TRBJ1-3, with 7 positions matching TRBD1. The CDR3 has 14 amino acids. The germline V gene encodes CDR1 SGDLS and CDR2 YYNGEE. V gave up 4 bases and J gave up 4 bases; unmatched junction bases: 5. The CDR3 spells CASSPGTAGNTIYF. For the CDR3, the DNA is TGTGCCAGCAGCCCCGGGACAGCCGGAAACACCATATATTTT.

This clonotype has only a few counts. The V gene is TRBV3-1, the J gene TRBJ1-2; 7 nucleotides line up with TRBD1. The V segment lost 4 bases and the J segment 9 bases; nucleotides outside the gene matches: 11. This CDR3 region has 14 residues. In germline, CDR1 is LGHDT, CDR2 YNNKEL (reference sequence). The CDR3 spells CASSPANRGQSYTF. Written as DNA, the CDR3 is TGTGCCAGCAGCCCAGCCAACCGGGGACAGAGCTACACCTTC.

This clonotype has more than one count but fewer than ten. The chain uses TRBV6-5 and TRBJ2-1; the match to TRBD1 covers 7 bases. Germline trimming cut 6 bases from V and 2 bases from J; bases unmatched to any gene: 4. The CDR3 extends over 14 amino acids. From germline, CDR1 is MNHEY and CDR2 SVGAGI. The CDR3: CASRRDSAYNEQFF. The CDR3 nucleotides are TGTGCCAGCAGGAGGGACAGCGCCTACAATGAGCAGTTCTTC.

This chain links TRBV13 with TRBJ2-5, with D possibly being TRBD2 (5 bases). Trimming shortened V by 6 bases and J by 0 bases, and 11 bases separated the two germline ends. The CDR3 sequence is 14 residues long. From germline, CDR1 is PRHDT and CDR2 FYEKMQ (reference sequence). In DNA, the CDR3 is TGTGCCAGCAGTCGAGACGGGGACCAAGAGACCCAGTACTTC. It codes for CASSRDGDQETQYF.

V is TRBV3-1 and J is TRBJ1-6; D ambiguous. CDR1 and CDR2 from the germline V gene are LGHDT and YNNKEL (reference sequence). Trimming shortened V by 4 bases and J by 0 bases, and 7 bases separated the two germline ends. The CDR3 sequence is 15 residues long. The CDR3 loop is CASSPFHSYNSPLHF. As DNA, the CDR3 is TGTGCCAGCAGCCCATTTCACTCCTATAATTCACCCCTCCACTTT. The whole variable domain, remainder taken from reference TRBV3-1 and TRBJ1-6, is DTAVSQTPKYLVTQMGNDKSIKCEQNLGHDTMYWYKQDSKKFLKIMFSYNNKELIINETVPNRFSPKSPDKAHLNLHINSLELGDSAVYFCASSPFHSYNSPLHFGNGTRLTVT.

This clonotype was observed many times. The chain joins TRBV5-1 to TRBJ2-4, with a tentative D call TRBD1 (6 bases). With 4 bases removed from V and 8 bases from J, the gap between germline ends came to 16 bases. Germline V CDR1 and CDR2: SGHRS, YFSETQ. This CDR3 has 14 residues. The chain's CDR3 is CASSPDSWSDIQYF. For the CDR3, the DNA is TGCGCCAGCAGCCCGGACAGTTGGTCGGACATTCAGTACTTC.

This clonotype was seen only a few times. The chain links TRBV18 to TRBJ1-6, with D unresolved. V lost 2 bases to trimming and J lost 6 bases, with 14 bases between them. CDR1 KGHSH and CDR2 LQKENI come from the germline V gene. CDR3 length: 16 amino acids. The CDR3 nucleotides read TGTGCCAGCTCACCAGTTGACGGACTGCCTAATTCACCCCTCCACTTT. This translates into CASSPVDGLPNSPLHF.

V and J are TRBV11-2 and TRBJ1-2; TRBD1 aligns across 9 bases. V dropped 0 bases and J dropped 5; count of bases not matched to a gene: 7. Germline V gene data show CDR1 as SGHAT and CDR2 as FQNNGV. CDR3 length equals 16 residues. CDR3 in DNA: TGTGCCAGCAGCTTAGAGGTCTTGACAGGGGGATATGGCTACACCTTC. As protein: CASSLEVLTGGYGYTF.

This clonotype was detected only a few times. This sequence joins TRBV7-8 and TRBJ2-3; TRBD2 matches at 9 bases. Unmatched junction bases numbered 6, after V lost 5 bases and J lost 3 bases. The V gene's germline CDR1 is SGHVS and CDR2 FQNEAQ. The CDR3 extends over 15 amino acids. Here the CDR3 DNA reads TGTGCCAGCAGCCCCTGGCGGGGGGGAACAGATACGCAGTATTTT. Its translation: CASSPWRGGTDTQYF. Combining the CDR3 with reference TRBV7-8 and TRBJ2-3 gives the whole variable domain GAGVSQSPRYKVAKRGQDVALRCDPISGHVSLFWYQQALGQGPEFLTYFQNEAQLDKSGLPSDRFFAERPEGSVSTLKIQRTQQEDSAVYLCASSPWRGGTDTQYFGPGTRLTVL.

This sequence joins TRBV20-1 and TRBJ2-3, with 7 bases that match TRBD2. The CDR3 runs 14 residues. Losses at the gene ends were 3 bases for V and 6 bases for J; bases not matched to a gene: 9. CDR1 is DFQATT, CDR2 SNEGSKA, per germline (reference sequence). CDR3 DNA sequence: TGCAGTGCTAGGGGGGGAGGGAACCCCGATACGCAGTATTTT. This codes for CSARGGGNPDTQYF.

CDR3 amino acids: CASSSHAGIGYTF. In DNA, the CDR3 is TGTGCCAGCAGCAGCCACGCCGGCATCGGCTACACCTTC. The rearrangement uses TRBV7-8 and TRBJ1-2; no definite D call. The ends were cut back, 5 bases at V and 8 bases at J, with 15 bases in the middle. Germline CDR1 SGHVS, CDR2 FQNEAQ. The CDR3 sequence is 13 residues long.

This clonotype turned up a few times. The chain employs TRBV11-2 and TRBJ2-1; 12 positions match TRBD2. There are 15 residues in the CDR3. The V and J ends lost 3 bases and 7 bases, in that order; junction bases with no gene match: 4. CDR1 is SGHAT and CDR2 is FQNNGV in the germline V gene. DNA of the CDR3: TGTGCCAGCAGCTTTCGGACTAGCGGGGAGAATGAGCAGTTCTTC. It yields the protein CASSFRTSGENEQFF.

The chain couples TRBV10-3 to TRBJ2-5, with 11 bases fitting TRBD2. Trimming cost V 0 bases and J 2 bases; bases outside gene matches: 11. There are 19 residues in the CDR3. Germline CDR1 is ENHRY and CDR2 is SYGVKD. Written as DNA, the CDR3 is TGTGCCATCAGTGAGTCTATCGGACTAGCGGGTCTTCCACAAGAGACCCAGTACTTC. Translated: CAISESIGLAGLPQETQYF.

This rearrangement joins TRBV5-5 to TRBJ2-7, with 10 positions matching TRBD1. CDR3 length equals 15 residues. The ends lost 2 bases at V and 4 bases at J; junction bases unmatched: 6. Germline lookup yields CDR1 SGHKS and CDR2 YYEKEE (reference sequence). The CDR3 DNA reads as TGTGCCAGCAGCTTCTCGGGACAGGGGACGTACGAGCAGTACTTC. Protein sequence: CASSFSGQGTYEQYF.

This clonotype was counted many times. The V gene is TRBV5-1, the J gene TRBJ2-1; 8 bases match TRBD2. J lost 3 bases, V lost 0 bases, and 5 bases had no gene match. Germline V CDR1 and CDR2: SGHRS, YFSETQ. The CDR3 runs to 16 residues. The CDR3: CASSLATAGGYNEQFF. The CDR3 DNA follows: TGCGCCAGCAGCTTGGCAACGGCGGGGGGCTACAATGAGCAGTTCTTC.

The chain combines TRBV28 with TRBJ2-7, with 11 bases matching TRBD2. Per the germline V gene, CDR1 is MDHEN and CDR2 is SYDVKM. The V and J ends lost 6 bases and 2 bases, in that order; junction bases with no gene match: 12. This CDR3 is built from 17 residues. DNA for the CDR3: TGTGCCAGCAGCCAACGGACACTAGCGGGGGTGCCCTACGAGCAGTACTTC. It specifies CASSQRTLAGVPYEQYF.

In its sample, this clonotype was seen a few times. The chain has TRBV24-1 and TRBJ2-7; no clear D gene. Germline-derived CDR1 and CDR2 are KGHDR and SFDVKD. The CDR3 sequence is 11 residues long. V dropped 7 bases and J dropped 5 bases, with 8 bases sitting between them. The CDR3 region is CATRYNHEQYF. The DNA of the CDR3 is TGTGCCACCAGATACAACCACGAGCAGTACTTC.

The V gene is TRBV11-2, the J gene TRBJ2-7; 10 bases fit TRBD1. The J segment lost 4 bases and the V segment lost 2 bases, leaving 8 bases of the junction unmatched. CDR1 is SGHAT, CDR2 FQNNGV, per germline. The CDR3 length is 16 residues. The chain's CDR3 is CASSLLLGQGPYEQYF. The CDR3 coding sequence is TGTGCCAGCAGCTTATTGCTGGGACAGGGGCCTTACGAGCAGTACTTC.

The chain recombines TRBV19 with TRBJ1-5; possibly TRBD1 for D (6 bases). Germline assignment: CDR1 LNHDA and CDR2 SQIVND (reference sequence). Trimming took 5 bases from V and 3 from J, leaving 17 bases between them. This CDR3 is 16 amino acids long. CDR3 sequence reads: CASSGDVGGVNQPQHF. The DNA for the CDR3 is TGTGCCAGTAGTGGCGATGTCGGGGGCGTCAATCAGCCCCAGCATTTT.

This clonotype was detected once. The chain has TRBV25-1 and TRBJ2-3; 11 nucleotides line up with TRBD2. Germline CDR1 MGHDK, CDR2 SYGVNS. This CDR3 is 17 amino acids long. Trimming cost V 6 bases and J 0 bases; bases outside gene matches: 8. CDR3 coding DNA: TGTGCCAGCAGGAGAACTAGCGGGGGCCTCAGCACAGATACGCAGTATTTT. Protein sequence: CASRRTSGGLSTDTQYF.

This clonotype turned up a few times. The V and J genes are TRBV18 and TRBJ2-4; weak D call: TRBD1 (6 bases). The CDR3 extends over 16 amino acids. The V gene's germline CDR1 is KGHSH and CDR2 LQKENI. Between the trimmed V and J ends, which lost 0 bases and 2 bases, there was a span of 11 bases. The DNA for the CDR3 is TGTGCCAGCTCACCACCGGCGACAGGTACCAAAAACATTCAGTACTTC. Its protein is CASSPPATGTKNIQYF. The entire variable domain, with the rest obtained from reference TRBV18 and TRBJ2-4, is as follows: NAGVMQNPRHLVRRRGQEARLRCSPMKGHSHVYWYRQLPEEGLKFMVYLQKENIIDESGMPKERFSAEFPKEGPSILRIQQVVRGDSAAYFCASSPPATGTKNIQYFGAGTRLSVL.